The next 24 T cell receptor beta chains were all read from a single sample in a study of OX40 agonist ivuxolimab in advanced cancers. Data came from immunoSEQ multiplex PCR; TCRdb stores just in-frame clones and leaves some out. The sample contains tens of thousands of clones, more than 85% of which appear only once. Sequenced material: CD4+ or CD8+ T cells sorted from blood, taken in a trial of the OX40 agonist ivuxolimab. The receptors derive from an adult with an advanced solid tumor such as melanoma, head and neck, liver or kidney cancer.

The chain has TRBV9 and TRBJ2-5; 7 positions match TRBD2. Unmatched junction bases numbered 2, after V lost 0 bases and J lost 6 bases. The CDR3 consists of 13 residues. Germline-derived CDR1 and CDR2 are SGDLS and YYNGEE. Here the CDR3 DNA reads TGTGCCAGCAGCGTAGGGGAGGGGAAGACCCAGTACTTC. Amino acids: CASSVGEGKTQYF.

V usage is TRBV5-1 and J usage is TRBJ2-2; D unresolved. The CDR3 has 14 residues. Trimming removed 0 bases from V and 4 bases from J, with 7 bases in between. The germline V gene encodes CDR1 SGHRS and CDR2 YFSETQ. The DNA for the CDR3 is TGCGCCAGCAGCTTGGAAGTCGGCACCGGGGAGCTGTTTTTT. Its translation is CASSLEVGTGELFF.

The chain joins TRBV7-8 to TRBJ1-1, with D uncertain. Germline values: CDR1 SGHVS, CDR2 FQNEAQ. V shed 3 bases and J shed 1 base, with 15 bases lying between them. CDR3 length: 16 residues. CDR3 DNA sequence: TGTGCCAGCAGCTTCACCCGGGCGACGCCGAACACTGAAGCTTTCTTT. Protein sequence: CASSFTRATPNTEAFF.

The chain recombines TRBV20-1 with TRBJ1-1; D is ambiguous. This CDR3 contains 11 residues. Trimming removed 0 bases from V and 8 bases from J, with 7 bases in between. The germline CDR1 and CDR2 sequences are DFQATT and SNEGSKA (reference sequence). This chain's CDR3 is CSARDVQEAFF. For the CDR3, the DNA is TGCAGTGCTAGAGATGTCCAGGAAGCTTTCTTT.

CDR3 DNA sequence: TGTGCCAGCAGCTTCAGGGACACCGGGGAGCTGTTTTTT. Its protein is CASSFRDTGELFF. The chain is built from TRBV6-6 and TRBJ2-2, with a possible D match to TRBD1 (5 bases). Germline V lookup: CDR1 MNHNY, CDR2 SVGAGI (reference sequence). V lost 6 bases and J 3 bases, leaving 8 bases between the germline ends. The CDR3 covers 13 residues.

The V gene is TRBV5-1, the J gene TRBJ2-5, with 7 positions matching TRBD2. The CDR3 sequence is 15 residues long. V was clipped by 4 bases and J by 4 bases; unmatched bases: 10. Per germline, CDR1 SGHRS and CDR2 YFSETQ. CDR3 coding DNA: TGCGCCAGCAGCGGGGGAGGGCGAAGTACAGAGACCCAGTACTTC. It codes for CASSGGGRSTETQYF. Complete variable domain (other parts from reference TRBV5-1 and TRBJ2-5): KAGVTQTPRYLIKTRGQQVTLSCSPISGHRSVSWYQQTPGQGLQFLFEYFSETQRNKGNFPGRFSGRQFSNSRSEMNVSTLELGDSALYLCASSGGGRSTETQYFGPGTRLLVL.

This chain connects TRBV6-1 to TRBJ2-1; D is ambiguous. Trimming removed 6 bases at V and 9 bases at J, with 12 bases between. Germline CDR1 is MNHNS and CDR2 is SASEGT. The CDR3 extends over 12 amino acids. CDR3 in DNA: TGTGCCAGCAGGCCTAGTAGTGTTGAGCAGTTCTTC. As protein: CASRPSSVEQFF.

The chain uses TRBV9 and TRBJ2-1, with 8 nucleotides matching TRBD2. This CDR3 spans 16 amino acids. In germline, CDR1 is SGDLS, CDR2 YYNGEE. Trimming cost V 3 bases and J 5 bases; bases outside gene matches: 10. The CDR3 region has the DNA TGTGCCAGCAGCGCGGGACCGGGACTAGGGGACAATGAGCAGTTCTTC. Translated, it gives CASSAGPGLGDNEQFF.

This clone has more than one count but fewer than ten. The chain uses TRBV27 and TRBJ1-5; 7 nucleotides align to TRBD1. This CDR3 spans 16 amino acids. Germline V lookup: CDR1 MNHEY, CDR2 SMNVEV (reference sequence). Trimming cost V 4 bases and J 1 base; bases outside gene matches: 7. The DNA of the CDR3 is TGTGCCAGCAGTTCCTACAGGGGAGCGAGCAATCAGCCCCAGCATTTT. Translated: CASSSYRGASNQPQHF.

The chain links TRBV7-5 to TRBJ2-1; the DNA was not used to check the table's D call, TRBD2. TRBV7-5 is described as a pseudogene. The CDR3 is made up of 19 amino acids. CDR3 sequence reads: CARSPPGLGKLGSYNEQFF. As DNA, the CDR3 is TGTGCCAGAAGCCCCCCGGGACTAGGAAAACTAGGCTCCTACAATGAGCAGTTCTTC.

The chain combines TRBV11-3 with TRBJ2-2, with D possibly TRBD2 on 6 matching bases. CDR1 and CDR2 (germline): SGHNT, YENEEA. The V and J ends lost 1 base and 6 bases respectively, with 12 bases between them. This CDR3 comprises 15 residues. The CDR3, as DNA: TGTGCCAGCAGCTTAGGGGACTCCTCCCCCGGGGAGCTGTTTTTT. It codes for CASSLGDSSPGELFF.

The chain recombines TRBV5-4 with TRBJ2-1; tentative D call: TRBD1 (6 bases). The V gene lost 3 bases and the J gene lost 5 bases, with 12 bases spanning the gap. This CDR3 has 14 residues. Germline V gene lookup returns CDR1 SGHNT and CDR2 YYREEE (reference sequence). The CDR3 DNA reads as TGTGCCAGCAGCTACTTGACAGGCCACAATGAGCAGTTCTTC. Translation gives CASSYLTGHNEQFF.

This clone was observed a few times. The chain is built from TRBV6-5 and TRBJ1-2; TRBD1 might be the D (6 bases). Trimming left V 4 bases short and J 1 base short, with 7 bases between. In germline, CDR1 is MNHEY, CDR2 SVGAGI. This CDR3 contains 13 residues. As DNA, the CDR3 is TGTGCCAGCAGTTCGGACAGTAACTATGGCTACACCTTC. It is translated as CASSSDSNYGYTF.

The genes are TRBV29-1 and TRBJ1-1, with TRBD1 as a possible D gene (5 bases). Germline values: CDR1 SQVTM, CDR2 ANQGSEA. The V gene lost 4 bases and the J gene lost 6 bases, with 15 bases spanning the gap. The CDR3 has 13 amino acids. The CDR3 nucleotides are TGCAGCGTTGGGGGCAGTGGGGACGCTGAAGCTTTCTTT. Protein sequence: CSVGGSGDAEAFF. The whole variable domain, filled in from reference TRBV29-1 and TRBJ1-1, reads SAVISQKPSRDICQRGTSLTIQCQVDSQVTMMFWYRQQPGQSLTLIATANQGSEATYESGFVIDKFPISRPNLTFSTLTVSNMSPEDSSIYLCSVGGSGDAEAFFGQGTRLTVV.

This sequence joins TRBV19 and TRBJ2-7, with 10 bases that match TRBD2. The CDR3 runs 15 residues. The germline V gene encodes CDR1 LNHDA and CDR2 SQIVND (reference sequence). V shed 5 bases, J shed 4 bases, and the junction held 8 bases outside the gene matches. The CDR3, as DNA: TGTGCCAGTAGTCCAAGCGGGAGGGCCTATTACGAGCAGTACTTC. Amino acids: CASSPSGRAYYEQYF.

In its sample, this clone was seen a few times. The chain is built from TRBV27 and TRBJ1-2; TRBD1 agrees at 10 bases. V shed 5 bases, J shed 5 bases, and the junction held 5 bases outside the gene matches. This CDR3 comprises 14 residues. Germline V gene sequence: CDR1 MNHEY, CDR2 SMNVEV (reference sequence). CDR3 coding DNA: TGTGCCAGCAGTCCCCGGACAGGGGGTTATGGCTACACCTTC. Its translation: CASSPRTGGYGYTF.

J is TRBJ2-3 and V is TRBV5-4; D remains unclear. V was cut by 3 bases and J by 4 bases, with 21 bases left in between. The germline V gene encodes CDR1 SGHNT and CDR2 YYREEE (reference sequence). This CDR3 contains 17 residues. The CDR3 protein is CASSSRIRADPPDTQYF. The DNA of the CDR3 is TGTGCCAGCAGCTCCCGTATCCGGGCCGACCCTCCAGATACGCAGTATTTT.

The chain links TRBV5-1 to TRBJ1-2; TRBD1 aligns across 7 bases. CDR1 is SGHRS and CDR2 is YFSETQ in the germline V gene. Trimming took 4 bases from V and 6 from J; bases not matched to a gene: 6. The CDR3 length is 13 residues. The CDR3 region has the DNA TGCGCCAGCAGCCCCCAGACAGGGAATGGCTACACCTTC. This translates into CASSPQTGNGYTF.

The J gene is TRBJ2-3, the V gene TRBV7-6; possibly TRBD2 for D (5 bases). V lost 2 bases and J 0 bases, leaving 12 bases between the germline ends. This CDR3 has 16 residues. CDR1 SGHVS and CDR2 FNYEAQ come from the germline V gene. CDR3 sequence reads: CASSLSLGGSTDTQYF. The DNA for the CDR3 is TGTGCCAGCAGCTTATCCTTGGGCGGGAGCACAGATACGCAGTATTTT.

The chain carries TRBV15 and TRBJ2-7, with D uncertain. V lost 0 bases to trimming and J lost 3 bases, with 6 bases between them. Germline V gene sequence: CDR1 LNHNV, CDR2 YYDKDF (reference sequence). The CDR3 is 13 amino acids. CDR3 coding DNA: TGTGCCACCAGCAGAGATAACGGCTACGAGCAGTACTTC. Amino acid sequence: CATSRDNGYEQYF.

The chain employs TRBV6-1 and TRBJ2-1; 9 nucleotides agree with TRBD2. Germline V gives CDR1 MNHNS, CDR2 SASEGT. CDR3 size: 15 residues. V lost 6 bases and J lost 7; bases outside the gene matches: 10. Here the CDR3 reads CASSSRLAGWNEQFF. DNA of the CDR3: TGTGCCAGCAGCTCCCGTCTAGCGGGATGGAATGAGCAGTTCTTC.

The chain is built from TRBV6-6 and TRBJ2-7; D is unclear. Germline V gene lookup returns CDR1 MNHNY and CDR2 SVGAGI (reference sequence). V gave up 3 bases and J gave up 0 bases, with 9 bases separating them. The CDR3 sequence is 14 residues long. The CDR3 region is CASSYGQNSYEQYF. Here the CDR3 DNA reads TGTGCCAGCAGTTATGGTCAGAACTCCTACGAGCAGTACTTC.

This clone came up a few times. An end of the junction differs from the germline gene, which may be a read error. The chain combines TRBV7-7 with TRBJ1-2; D call uncertain. The CDR3 loop spans 11 amino acids. Germline V gene sequence: CDR1 SSHAT, CDR2 FNYEAQ (reference sequence). CDR3 nucleotide sequence: TGTGCTAGCAGCGACCCTTGTGGCTACACCTTC. It specifies CASSDPCGYTF.

As regards this clone: The junction and the germline gene differ at one end; a read error may be behind it. The chain couples TRBV28 to TRBJ2-7; 8 positions match TRBD2. This CDR3 contains 12 residues. CDR1 is MDHEN and CDR2 is SYDVKM in the germline V gene. The CDR3 loop reads CASSNLAGPPLF. CDR3 sequence (DNA): TGTGCCAGCAGCAACTTAGCGGGACCCCCCCTCTTC. Drawing the rest from reference TRBV28 and TRBJ2-7, the complete variable domain is DVKVTQSSRYLVKRTGEKVFLECVQDMDHENMFWYRQDPGLGLRLIYFSYDVKMKEKGDIPEGYSVSREKKERFSLILESASTNQTSMYLCASSNLAGPPLFGPGTRLTVT.